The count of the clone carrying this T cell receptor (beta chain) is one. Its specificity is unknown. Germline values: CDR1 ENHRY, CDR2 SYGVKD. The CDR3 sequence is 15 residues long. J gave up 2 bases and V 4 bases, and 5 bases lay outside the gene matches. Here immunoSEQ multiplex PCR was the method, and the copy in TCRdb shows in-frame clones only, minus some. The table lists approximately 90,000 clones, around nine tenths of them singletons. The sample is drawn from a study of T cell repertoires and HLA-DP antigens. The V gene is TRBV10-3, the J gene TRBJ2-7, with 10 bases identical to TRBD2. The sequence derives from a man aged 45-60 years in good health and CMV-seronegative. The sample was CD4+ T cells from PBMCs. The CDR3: CAISGGSGGAYEQYF. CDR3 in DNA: TGTGCCATCAGTGGTGGGAGCGGGGGGGCCTACGAGCAGTACTTC.